This T cell receptor (beta chain) was captured by sequencing in a study of T cell changes during pregnancy in multiple sclerosis. Generated by immunoSEQ multiplex PCR, the TCRdb table keeps only in-frame clones and is missing some. The sample consists of about 100,000 clones, approximately 92% of them appearing once. V shed 4 bases and J 3 bases; nucleotides not matched to a gene: 11. Germline assignment: CDR1 SGHNT and CDR2 YYREEE (reference sequence). CDR3 length: 16 residues. The chain joins TRBV5-4 to TRBJ1-2; TRBD1 aligns across 8 bases. The source material was peripheral blood, sampled after pregnancy. This receptor was taken from a female donor with multiple sclerosis, enrolled in a pregnancy study. In DNA form, the CDR3 reads TGTGCCAGCAGCGGCAGGACAGGGAGGAATTACTATGGCTACACCTTC. It encodes CASSGRTGRNYYGYTF.